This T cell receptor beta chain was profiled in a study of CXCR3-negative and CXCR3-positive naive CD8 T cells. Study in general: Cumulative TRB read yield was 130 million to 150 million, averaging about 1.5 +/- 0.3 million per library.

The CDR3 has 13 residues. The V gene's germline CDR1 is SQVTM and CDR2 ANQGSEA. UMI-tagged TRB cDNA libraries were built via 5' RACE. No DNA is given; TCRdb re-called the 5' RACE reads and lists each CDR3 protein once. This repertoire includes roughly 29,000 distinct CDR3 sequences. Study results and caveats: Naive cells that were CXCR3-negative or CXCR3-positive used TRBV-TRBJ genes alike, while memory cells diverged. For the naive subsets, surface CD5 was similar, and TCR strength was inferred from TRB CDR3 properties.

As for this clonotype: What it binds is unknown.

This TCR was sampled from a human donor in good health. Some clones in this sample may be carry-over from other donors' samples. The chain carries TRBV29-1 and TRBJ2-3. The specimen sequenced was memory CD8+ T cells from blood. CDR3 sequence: CSVEDGVGDTQYF.